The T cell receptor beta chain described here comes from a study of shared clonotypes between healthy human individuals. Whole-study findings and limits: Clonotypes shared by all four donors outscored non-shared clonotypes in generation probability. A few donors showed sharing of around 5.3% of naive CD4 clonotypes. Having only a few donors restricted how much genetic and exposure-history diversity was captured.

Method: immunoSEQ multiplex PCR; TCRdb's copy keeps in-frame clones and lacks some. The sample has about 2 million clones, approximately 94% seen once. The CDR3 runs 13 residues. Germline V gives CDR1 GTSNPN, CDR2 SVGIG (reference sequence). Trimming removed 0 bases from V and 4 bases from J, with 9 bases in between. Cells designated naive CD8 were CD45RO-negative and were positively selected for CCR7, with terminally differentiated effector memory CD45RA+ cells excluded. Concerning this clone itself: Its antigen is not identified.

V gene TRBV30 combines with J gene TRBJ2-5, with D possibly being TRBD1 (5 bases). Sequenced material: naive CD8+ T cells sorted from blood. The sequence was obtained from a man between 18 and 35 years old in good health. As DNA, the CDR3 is TGTGCCTGGAGTGTAGTGGGGCCAGAGACCCAGTACTTC. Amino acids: CAWSVVGPETQYF.